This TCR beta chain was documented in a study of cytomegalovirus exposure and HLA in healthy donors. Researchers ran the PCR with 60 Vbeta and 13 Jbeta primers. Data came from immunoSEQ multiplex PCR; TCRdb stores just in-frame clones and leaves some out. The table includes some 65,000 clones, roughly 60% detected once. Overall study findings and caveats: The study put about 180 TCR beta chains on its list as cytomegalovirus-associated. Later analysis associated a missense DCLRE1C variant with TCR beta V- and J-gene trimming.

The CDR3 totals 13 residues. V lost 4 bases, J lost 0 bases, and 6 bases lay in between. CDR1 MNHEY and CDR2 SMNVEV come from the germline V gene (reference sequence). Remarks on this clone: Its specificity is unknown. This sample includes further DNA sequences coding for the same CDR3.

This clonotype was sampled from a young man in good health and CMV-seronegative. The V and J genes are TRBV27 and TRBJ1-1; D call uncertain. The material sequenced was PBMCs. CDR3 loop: CASSSSVNTEAFF. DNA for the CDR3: TGTGCCAGCAGTTCCTCGGTGAACACTGAAGCTTTCTTT.